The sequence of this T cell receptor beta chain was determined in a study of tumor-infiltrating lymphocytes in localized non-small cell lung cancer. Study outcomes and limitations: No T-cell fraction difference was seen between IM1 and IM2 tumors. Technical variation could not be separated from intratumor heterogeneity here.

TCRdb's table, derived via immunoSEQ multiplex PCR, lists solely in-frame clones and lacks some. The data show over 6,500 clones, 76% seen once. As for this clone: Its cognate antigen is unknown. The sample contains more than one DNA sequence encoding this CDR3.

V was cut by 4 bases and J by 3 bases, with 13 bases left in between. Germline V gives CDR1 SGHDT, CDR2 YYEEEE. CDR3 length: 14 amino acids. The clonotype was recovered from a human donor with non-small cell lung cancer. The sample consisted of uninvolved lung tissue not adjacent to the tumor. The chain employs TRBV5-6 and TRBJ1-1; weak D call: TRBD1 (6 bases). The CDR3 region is CASSLERTDTEAFF. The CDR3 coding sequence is TGTGCCAGCAGCCTGGAACGGACAGACACTGAAGCTTTCTTT.